The TCR beta chain under discussion was sequenced for a study of blood T cell repertoires in COVID-19. Study details: Sites in the United States, Italy and Spain provided acute and convalescent COVID-19 samples. Nucleic acid was either cDNA or gDNA, and it came from T cells, B-cell-depleted T cells, or PBMCs.

Authors' methods: Reference gene primer amplification gave estimated nucleated cell counts. Profiled with immunoSEQ multiplex PCR; TCRdb holds only in-frame clones, not every one. V and J calls and clone size come straight from that table; D and trimming were deduced from the DNA. The table lists 150,000 or so clones, about 86% of them singletons, with around 7% in the top ten. This clone has a single count. Germline assignment: CDR1 LGHDT and CDR2 YNNKEL (reference sequence). The CDR3 loop spans 16 amino acids. Trimming left V 0 bases short and J 5 bases short, with 16 bases between. The TCR comes from a man aged 45 to 65 with active or convalescent COVID-19. The sequencing input was peripheral blood. The genes are TRBV3-1 (or the pseudogene TRBV3-2) and TRBJ1-2; D is uncertain. CDR3 nucleotide sequence: TGTGCCAGCAGCCAAGATCAGACACCCGAGAGATATGGCTACACCTTC. This codes for CASSQDQTPERYGYTF.